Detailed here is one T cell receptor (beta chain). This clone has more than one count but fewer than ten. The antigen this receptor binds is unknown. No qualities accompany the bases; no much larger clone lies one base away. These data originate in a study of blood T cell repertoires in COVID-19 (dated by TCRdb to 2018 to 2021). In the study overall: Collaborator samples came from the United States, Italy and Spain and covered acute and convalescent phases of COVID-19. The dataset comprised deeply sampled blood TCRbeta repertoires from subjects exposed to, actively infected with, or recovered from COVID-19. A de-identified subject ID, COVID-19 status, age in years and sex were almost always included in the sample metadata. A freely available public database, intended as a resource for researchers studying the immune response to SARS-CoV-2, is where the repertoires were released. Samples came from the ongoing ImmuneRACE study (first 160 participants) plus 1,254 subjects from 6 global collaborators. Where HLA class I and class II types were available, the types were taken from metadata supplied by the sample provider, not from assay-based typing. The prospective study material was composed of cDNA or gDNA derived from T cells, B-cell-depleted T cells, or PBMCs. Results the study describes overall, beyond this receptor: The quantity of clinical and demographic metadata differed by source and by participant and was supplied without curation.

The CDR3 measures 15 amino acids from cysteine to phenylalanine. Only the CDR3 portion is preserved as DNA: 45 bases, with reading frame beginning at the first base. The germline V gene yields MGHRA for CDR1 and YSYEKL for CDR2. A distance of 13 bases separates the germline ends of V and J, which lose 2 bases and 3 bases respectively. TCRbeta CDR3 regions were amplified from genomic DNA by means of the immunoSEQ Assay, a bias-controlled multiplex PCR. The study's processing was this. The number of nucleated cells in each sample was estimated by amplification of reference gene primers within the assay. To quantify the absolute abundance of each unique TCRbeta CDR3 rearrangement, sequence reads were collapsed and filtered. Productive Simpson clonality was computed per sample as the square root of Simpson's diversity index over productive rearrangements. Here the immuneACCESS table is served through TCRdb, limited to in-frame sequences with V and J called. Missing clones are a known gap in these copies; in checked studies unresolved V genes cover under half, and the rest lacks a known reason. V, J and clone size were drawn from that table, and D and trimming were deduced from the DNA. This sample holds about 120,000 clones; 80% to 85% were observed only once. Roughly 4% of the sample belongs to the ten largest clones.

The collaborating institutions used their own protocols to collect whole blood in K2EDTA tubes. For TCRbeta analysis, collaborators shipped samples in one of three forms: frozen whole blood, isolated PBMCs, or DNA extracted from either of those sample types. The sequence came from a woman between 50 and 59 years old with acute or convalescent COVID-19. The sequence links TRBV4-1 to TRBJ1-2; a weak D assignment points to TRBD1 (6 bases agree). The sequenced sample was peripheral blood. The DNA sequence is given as TGCGCCAGCAGCCAAAACAGGGTTTCGGACTATGGCTACACCTTC. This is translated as CASSQNRVSDYGYTF.